Included here is one T cell receptor (beta chain) sequence, with context. Which antigen it targets is not known. Base qualities were left out, and no much larger clone turns up one base away. Genomic DNA was extracted with the Qiagen DNeasy kit from unsorted PBMCs and from negatively selected CD4+ and CD8+ fractions. Using primers that anneal to V and J segments, immunoSEQ multiplex PCR amplified the TCR beta CDR3 regions. A synthetic immune receptor repertoire was used to minimize amplification bias, and remaining bias was computationally removed after sequencing. The authors processed their data as follows. Custom Python scripts were used to quantify repertoire diversity as the Shannon entropy index. Unsorted, CD4+ and CD8+ repertoires were analyzed separately, except in combined analyses where CD4+ and CD8+ sequences were merged in silico. Clonal expansion was defined as at least a 2-fold frequency increase after treatment relative to C1D1, with a pseudocount of 0.5 for undetected baseline clones. Clones with 0 or 1 copy at C1D1 were classified as singleton clones, and clones with 2 or more copies were classified as non-singleton clones. Clones expanded in unsorted samples were labelled as CD4+, CD8+ or unknown by matching protein sequences in sorted samples from the same patient. Wilcoxon tests were applied to paired samples to test diversity changes from C1D1 to C4D1. TCRdb limited this immuneACCESS table to in-frame rearrangements with V and J called. A share of clones is missing; checked studies link under half to unresolved V genes, and the rest is unexplained. V, J and clone size derive from that table, while D and trimming were established from the DNA sequence. The sample table shows over 90,000 clones, and roughly 89% are seen once. About 10% of the sample lies in the top ten.

The junction shows trimming of 6 bases on V and 0 bases on J, and the gene matches do not reach 4 bases of it. According to the germline V gene, CDR1 reads ENHRY and CDR2 reads SYGVKD. The CDR3 runs 17 residues from the cysteine to the phenylalanine. Only CDR3 DNA is held: 51 bases, read in frame from base 1. This specimen belongs to a study of PD-1 blockade in classical Hodgkin lymphoma (dated by TCRdb to about 2020). With regard to the full study: Nivolumab dosing was 3 mg/kg intravenously every 2 weeks, continuing until either disease progression or unacceptable toxicity. The study used CyTOF and TCR beta sequencing to define a peripheral blood immune signature of response to PD-1 blockade in classical Hodgkin lymphoma.

The label giving this sample's time point can be read as: cycle 2 day 1 (C2D1) of nivolumab. Every trial patient had relapsed following autologous stem cell transplantation, and prior brentuximab vedotin exposure was what differed among cohorts A, B and C. A total of fewer than 70 patients with relapsed/refractory classical Hodgkin lymphoma made up the trial cohort, and each patient's best overall response was complete response, partial response or progressive disease. Trial patients were treated with single-agent nivolumab in the multi-cohort phase II CheckMate 205 trial. An independent review committee assessed best overall response using the 2007 International Working Group response criteria. Trial PBMCs were collected just before the start of nivolumab (C1D1) and during therapy at cycle 2 day 1 and cycle 4 day 1. After peripheral blood was drawn into 8 mL Vacutainer Cell Preparation Tubes, PBMCs were isolated by centrifugation and then cryopreserved.

What the study reported, not specific to this receptor: Only a single clinical trial cohort was studied, and what caused the repertoire differences, possibly disease activity or prior therapy, remained undefined. Lower diversity was seen in patients whose nivolumab began less than 1 year after ASCT, and these patients were left out of later analyses so that immune reconstitution would not confound the results. Among trial patients, those achieving complete response had baseline diversity similar to that of newly diagnosed patients, while diversity was significantly lower in partial responders and progressors. CD4+ but not CD8+ TCR diversity rose significantly by C4D1 (p=0.0027 vs p=0.16), most apparent in complete responders (p=0.02). Baseline TCR diversity was reported as lower in newly diagnosed patients than in healthy donors, and lower still in relapsed/refractory patients.

Material: peripheral blood mononuclear cells (PBMCs), obtained before the second cycle of nivolumab. The clonotype originates from a human donor with classical Hodgkin lymphoma. The chain is encoded by TRBV10-3 joined to TRBJ2-2; 13 bases in the middle match TRBD2. The DNA sequence is given as TGTGCCATCAGCCCGACTAGCGGGAGGACGAACACCGGGGAGCTGTTTTTT. The encoded protein is CAISPTSGRTNTGELFF.